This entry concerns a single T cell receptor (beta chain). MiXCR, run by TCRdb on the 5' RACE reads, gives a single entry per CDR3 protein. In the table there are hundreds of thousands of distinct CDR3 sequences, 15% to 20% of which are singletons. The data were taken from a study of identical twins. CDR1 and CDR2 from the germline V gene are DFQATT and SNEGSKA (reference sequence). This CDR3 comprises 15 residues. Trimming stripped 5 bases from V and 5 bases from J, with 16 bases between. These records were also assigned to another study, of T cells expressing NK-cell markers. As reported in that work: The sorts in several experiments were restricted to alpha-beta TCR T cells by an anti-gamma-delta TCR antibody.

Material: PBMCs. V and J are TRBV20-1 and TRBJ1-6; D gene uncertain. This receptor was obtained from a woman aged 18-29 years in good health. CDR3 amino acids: CSAQTGKFHNSPLHF. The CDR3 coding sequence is TGCAGTGCTCAGACGGGAAAGTTCCATAATTCACCCCTCCACTTT.